A single sample is the source of the 32 T cell receptor beta chains below, sequenced in a study of blood T cells in healthy people across ages. A second PCR of roughly 7 to 11 cycles used a sample-barcoded 5' primer and a J-beta primer mix. MiXCR was run by TCRdb on the 5' RACE reads, yielding one entry per CDR3 protein. Seen here are more than 1,400,000 distinct CDR3 sequences, approximately 40% observed once, and the top ten hold 7% to 9%. Material for sequencing was blood. All receptors derive from a woman aged 18-29 years in good health.

This rearrangement joins TRBV12-3 or TRBV12-4 to TRBJ1-1; D uncertain. This CDR3 is 14 amino acids long. Trimming stripped 9 bases from V and 0 bases from J, with 14 bases between. CDR3 in DNA: TGTGCCAGTTTAAAGGCAGGCCTGAACACTGAAGCTTTCTTT. Residues: CASLKAGLNTEAFF.

This clonotype was detected only a few times. The chain links TRBV20-1 to TRBJ1-4; D perhaps matches TRBD1 (5 bases). Germline V gives CDR1 DFQATT, CDR2 SNEGSKA (reference sequence). The CDR3 contains 15 residues. The germline V and J ends were trimmed by 1 base and 5 bases, with 14 bases remaining between them. DNA for the CDR3: TGCAGTGCTAGAGCCGCGGGACGGGACAATGAAAAACTGTTTTTT. It specifies CSARAAGRDNEKLFF.

This chain uses TRBV6-5 with TRBJ2-7; no definite D call. This CDR3 region has 12 residues. Per germline, CDR1 MNHEY and CDR2 SVGAGI. With 8 bases removed from V and 5 bases from J, the gap between germline ends came to 13 bases. CDR3 sequence: CASGPRLDEQYF. DNA of the CDR3: TGTGCCAGCGGCCCGAGGTTGGACGAGCAGTACTTC.

The gene calls are TRBV30 and TRBJ2-7; TRBD2 matches 12 bases. This CDR3 is 16 amino acids long. CDR1 GTSNPN and CDR2 SVGIG come from the germline V gene (reference sequence). The J segment lost 7 bases and the V segment lost 3 bases, leaving 13 bases of the junction unmatched. This CDR3 is CAWRRFRTSGVGEQYF. The CDR3 region has the DNA TGTGCCTGGAGACGCTTCAGGACTAGCGGGGTGGGGGAGCAGTACTTC. Supplemented by reference TRBV30 and TRBJ2-7, the full variable domain reads SQTIHQWPATLVQPVGSPLSLECTVEGTSNPNLYWYRQAAGRGLQLLFYSVGIGQISSEVPQNLSASRPQDRQFILSSKKLLLSDSGFYLCAWRRFRTSGVGEQYFGPGTRLTVT.

This clonotype has more than one count but fewer than ten. The chain recombines TRBV28 with TRBJ2-3; D is perhaps TRBD1 (5 bases). In germline, CDR1 is MDHEN, CDR2 SYDVKM. The CDR3 runs 14 residues. The V end was cut by 8 bases, the J end by 3 bases, with 15 bases between. The CDR3 sequence: CASRTLGATDTQYF. In DNA form, the CDR3 reads TGTGCCAGCCGCACCCTTGGGGCGACAGATACGCAGTATTTT.

This clonotype showed up just a few times. This chain connects TRBV20-1 to TRBJ2-1; 9 bases are a match to TRBD2. Germline-derived CDR1 and CDR2 are DFQATT and SNEGSKA (reference sequence). There are 13 residues in the CDR3. The ends lost 1 base at V and 7 bases at J; junction bases unmatched: 2. CDR3 sequence (DNA): TGCAGTGCTAGAGGGCGGGGGGGTAATGAGCAGTTCTTC. Its translation is CSARGRGGNEQFF.

The V gene is TRBV18, the J gene TRBJ2-7, with 10 bases that match TRBD2. The CDR3 totals 16 residues. Trimming took 0 bases from V and 7 from J; bases not matched to a gene: 9. Germline CDR1 KGHSH, CDR2 LQKENI. The CDR3 sequence: CASSPPVTSGLEEQYF. The CDR3 coding sequence is TGTGCCAGCTCACCACCGGTGACTAGCGGGCTGGAGGAGCAGTACTTC.

The V and J genes are TRBV2 and TRBJ1-5; tentative D call: TRBD1 (5 bases). Germline V gene lookup returns CDR1 SNHLY and CDR2 FYNNEI. With 7 bases removed from V and 0 bases from J, the gap between germline ends came to 10 bases. CDR3 length equals 14 residues. The CDR3 bases are TGTGCCAGCAAGACAGCGTATAGCAATCAGCCCCAGCATTTT. It translates to CASKTAYSNQPQHF.

J is TRBJ2-1 and V is TRBV20-1; TRBD2 agrees at 8 bases. After removal of 1 base from V and 9 bases from J, the junction contained 14 bases not matched to a gene. CDR3 length: 16 residues. Germline V CDR1 and CDR2: DFQATT, SNEGSKA (reference sequence). Written as DNA, the CDR3 is TGCAGTGCTAGAGCTACGACTAGCCCGGGAGGGATTGAGCAGTTCTTC. Translation: CSARATTSPGGIEQFF.

The CDR3: CSVGGTLTTSSTDTQYF. The CDR3, as DNA: TGCAGCGTTGGGGGCACGCTCACTACCTCTAGCACAGATACGCAGTATTTT. This chain uses TRBV29-1 with TRBJ2-3; TRBD1 might be the D (5 bases). CDR1 SQVTM and CDR2 ANQGSEA come from the germline V gene. Trimming removed 4 bases at V and 0 bases at J, with 20 bases between. The CDR3 is made up of 17 amino acids.

This clonotype was detected a few times. The V call is TRBV5-1, the J call TRBJ2-1; D gene ambiguous. Trimming cost V 4 bases and J 3 bases, with 11 bases left between them. The CDR3 spans 14 residues. Germline loops: CDR1 SGHRS, CDR2 YFSETQ. The CDR3 nucleotides are TGCGCCAGCAGCCTGAAGACACTCTACAATGAGCAGTTCTTC. Protein product: CASSLKTLYNEQFF.

This sequence joins TRBV6-5 and TRBJ2-5; D gene uncertain. Germline V CDR1 and CDR2: MNHEY, SVGAGI. The CDR3 is 13 residues long. Trimming left V 6 bases short and J 11 bases short, with 19 bases between. CDR3 amino acids: CASRDDHDNEQYF. The CDR3 region has the DNA TGTGCCAGCAGGGACGACCACGACAATGAGCAGTACTTC.

The rearrangement links TRBV6-1 to TRBJ2-7; D gene uncertain. V lost 5 bases and J 0 bases, leaving 14 bases between the germline ends. This CDR3 is built from 15 residues. Looked up from germline, CDR1 is MNHNS and CDR2 is SASEGT. CDR3 nucleotide sequence: TGTGCCAGCAGTCCCGAAGTCGGCAGCTCCTACGAGCAGTACTTC. It encodes CASSPEVGSSYEQYF.

This clonotype was seen a few times. The chain has TRBV24-1 and TRBJ2-1, with TRBD2 matching over 11 bases. The CDR3 is made up of 17 amino acids. Per the germline V gene, CDR1 is KGHDR and CDR2 is SFDVKD. The trim removed 3 bases at V and 7 bases at J, leaving 10 bases unmatched. The CDR3 DNA reads TGTGCCACCAGTGATACCGGGACTAGCGGAGCTTGGAATGAGCAGTTCTTC. Translating gives CATSDTGTSGAWNEQFF.

The CDR3 protein is CASSFPSGSPTDTQYF. The CDR3, as DNA: TGTGCCAGCAGCTTCCCTAGCGGTTCCCCCACAGATACGCAGTATTTT. The chain joins TRBV27 to TRBJ2-3; TRBD2 matches at 7 bases. CDR1 is MNHEY and CDR2 is SMNVEV in the germline V gene (reference sequence). J was trimmed by 2 bases and V by 6 bases; bases with no gene match: 11. This CDR3 is 16 amino acids long.

V gene TRBV28 combines with J gene TRBJ2-7; D not resolved. V lost 7 bases and J 0 bases, leaving 16 bases between the germline ends. The CDR3 is 15 amino acids. CDR1 is MDHEN and CDR2 is SYDVKM in the germline V gene. CDR3 bases: TGTGCCAGCACGATCACGAGGTACAGCTCCTACGAGCAGTACTTC. It codes for CASTITRYSSYEQYF.

The chain links TRBV20-1 to TRBJ2-7; the D gene is possibly TRBD2 (6 bases). The germline V and J ends were trimmed by 8 bases and 0 bases, with 14 bases remaining between them. The germline V gene encodes CDR1 DFQATT and CDR2 SNEGSKA (reference sequence). There are 13 residues in the CDR3. The CDR3 loop is CSPSGDFSYEQYF. CDR3 nucleotide sequence: TGCAGTCCAAGTGGGGACTTCTCCTACGAGCAGTACTTC.

This rearrangement joins TRBV6-6 to TRBJ2-3; 7 nucleotides align to TRBD2. Looked up from germline, CDR1 is MNHNY and CDR2 is SVGAGI (reference sequence). The CDR3 consists of 17 residues. V was clipped by 0 bases and J by 2 bases; unmatched bases: 8. The CDR3 loop reads CASSYSGSGVFTDTQYF. CDR3 bases: TGTGCCAGCAGTTACTCGGGCAGCGGGGTATTCACAGATACGCAGTATTTT.

This clonotype appeared a single time. V gene TRBV30 combines with J gene TRBJ2-1; 11 bases map to TRBD2. CDR1 and CDR2 from the germline V gene are GTSNPN and SVGIG (reference sequence). V shed 4 bases, J shed 10 bases, and the junction held 9 bases outside the gene matches. The CDR3 contains 14 residues. The CDR3 loop reads CAWKTSGNTGEQFF. The DNA for the CDR3 is TGTGCCTGGAAGACTAGCGGGAATACTGGAGAGCAGTTCTTC.

The gene calls are TRBV7-2 and TRBJ2-7; D could derive from TRBD1 or TRBD2 (5 bases each). Germline V gene lookup returns CDR1 SGHTA and CDR2 FQGNSA. The CDR3 has 13 amino acids. V was clipped by 2 bases and J by 12 bases, with 17 bases between them. CDR3 sequence (DNA): TGTGCCAGCAGCTTAACACGAGTCGGGGCAGGGTACTTC. Translation gives CASSLTRVGAGYF.

As regards this clonotype: Being one base from a much bigger clone, this may be a read error. The chain couples TRBV7-8 to TRBJ2-3, with 10 bases matching TRBD2. CDR3 length equals 14 residues. The V and J ends lost 5 bases and 5 bases, in that order; junction bases with no gene match: 4. Germline assignment: CDR1 SGHVS and CDR2 FQNEAQ. The CDR3 here is CASSGTSVGDTQYF. CDR3 nucleotides: TGTGCCAGCAGCGGGACTAGCGTAGGAGATACGCAGTATTTT.

This chain links TRBV20-1 with TRBJ1-1; D unclear. With 0 bases removed from V and 0 bases from J, the gap between germline ends came to 8 bases. The CDR3 totals 14 residues. Germline CDR1 is DFQATT and CDR2 is SNEGSKA (reference sequence). The CDR3 coding sequence is TGCAGTGCTAGAGATCGGCCGGTGAACACTGAAGCTTTCTTT. This sequence encodes CSARDRPVNTEAFF.

The CDR3 region has the DNA TGCAGTGCTAGAAACCGCGGAGGGGGCCGGACAGTTACCCACGAGCAGTACTTC. This encodes CSARNRGGGRTVTHEQYF. The chain has TRBV20-1 and TRBJ2-7, with a weak D call TRBD1 (7 bases). The CDR3 extends over 18 amino acids. Germline CDR1 DFQATT, CDR2 SNEGSKA (reference sequence). Trimming removed 2 bases at V and 5 bases at J, with 28 bases between.

This clonotype was observed a few times. The rearrangement uses TRBV6-1 and TRBJ2-5, with a possible D match to TRBD1 (6 bases). Per germline, CDR1 MNHNS and CDR2 SASEGT. This CDR3 contains 16 residues. The V end was cut by 2 bases, the J end by 5 bases, with 18 bases between. The CDR3 region is CASSEKGSARGETQYF. The CDR3 bases are TGTGCCAGCAGTGAAAAGGGTAGCGCAAGGGGGGAGACCCAGTACTTC.

The chain uses TRBV14 and TRBJ2-5; 8 bases are shared with TRBD2. This CDR3 is 15 amino acids long. CDR1 and CDR2 (germline): SGHDN, FVKESK. With 4 bases clipped from V and 11 bases from J, the junction kept 15 bases outside the gene matches. The CDR3 sequence is CASSPPAGVTDEQYF. The CDR3 nucleotides are TGTGCCAGCAGCCCACCAGCGGGGGTCACGGATGAGCAGTACTTC. Supplemented by reference TRBV14 and TRBJ2-5, the full variable domain reads EAGVTQFPSHSVIEKGQTVTLRCDPISGHDNLYWYRRVMGKEIKFLLHFVKESKQDESGMPNNRFLAERTGGTYSTLKVQPAELEDSGVYFCASSPPAGVTDEQYFGPGTRLLVL.

This clonotype was detected only a few times. The chain has TRBV27 and TRBJ2-3, with unresolved D. With 2 bases removed from V and 4 bases from J, the gap between germline ends came to 7 bases. The CDR3 consists of 13 residues. Per germline, CDR1 MNHEY and CDR2 SMNVEV (reference sequence). The CDR3, as DNA: TGTGCCAGCAGTTTAAATTTCGCAGATACGCAGTATTTT. Translated, it gives CASSLNFADTQYF.

This rearrangement joins TRBV27 to TRBJ1-1; D not certain. Per the germline V gene, CDR1 is MNHEY and CDR2 is SMNVEV (reference sequence). CDR3 length: 14 amino acids. Trimming stripped 4 bases from V and 5 bases from J, with 14 bases between. The CDR3 spells CASSSPRRVTEAFF. For the CDR3, the DNA is TGTGCCAGCAGTTCCCCGAGGAGGGTAACTGAAGCTTTCTTT.

V gene TRBV10-1 combines with J gene TRBJ2-1; 7 nucleotides agree with TRBD1. With V trimmed by 3 bases and J by 6 bases, 5 bases remained unmatched. The CDR3 totals 14 residues. Germline-derived CDR1 and CDR2 are WNHNN and SYGVQD (reference sequence). CDR3 residues: CASSEEGALNEQFF. CDR3 nucleotides: TGCGCCAGCAGTGAAGAGGGGGCTCTCAATGAGCAGTTCTTC.

The table lists this clonotype with a few counts. The chain couples TRBV20-1 to TRBJ1-1; D is unclear. Per the germline V gene, CDR1 is DFQATT and CDR2 is SNEGSKA (reference sequence). This CDR3 region has 17 residues. V dropped 5 bases and J dropped 0 bases, with 22 bases sitting between them. DNA for the CDR3: TGCAGTGCTGGGCCCCCGGCCGGCGGTTCGATGAACACTGAAGCTTTCTTT. Protein sequence: CSAGPPAGGSMNTEAFF.

V is TRBV7-9 and J is TRBJ1-2, with D hard to call. The CDR3 has 14 amino acids. With 5 bases removed from V and 8 bases from J, the gap between germline ends came to 18 bases. Germline lookup yields CDR1 SEHNR and CDR2 FQNEAQ (reference sequence). The CDR3 DNA reads TGTGCCAGCAGCCGGTCGGAGGGTCGGTGGGGCTACACCTTC. Its translation: CASSRSEGRWGYTF.

CDR3 nucleotide sequence: TGTGCCAGCAGCCCAACGGGATGGGGCAATGAGCAGTACTTC. It yields the protein CASSPTGWGNEQYF. The J gene is TRBJ2-1, the V gene TRBV7-7; D could derive from TRBD1 or TRBD2 (5 bases each). TRBJ2-7 explains the end of the DNA better; the J call may be wrong. The CDR3 spans 14 residues. CDR1 SSHAT and CDR2 FNYEAQ come from the germline V gene (reference sequence).

This clonotype was observed at least ten times. The chain uses TRBV5-1 and TRBJ2-1; 7 bases align to TRBD2. Trimming removed 3 bases from V and 0 bases from J; junction bases left unmatched: 3. From germline, CDR1 is SGHRS and CDR2 YFSETQ. The CDR3 totals 15 residues. This CDR3 reads CASSSGGDSYNEQFF. The CDR3 DNA reads TGCGCCAGCAGCTCGGGGGGAGACTCCTACAATGAGCAGTTCTTC. Full variable domain (remainder filled in from reference TRBV5-1 and TRBJ2-1): KAGVTQTPRYLIKTRGQQVTLSCSPISGHRSVSWYQQTPGQGLQFLFEYFSETQRNKGNFPGRFSGRQFSNSRSEMNVSTLELGDSALYLCASSSGGDSYNEQFFGPGTRLTVL.